Shown below are 20 T cell receptor beta chains from a single sample sequenced in a study of T cell responses to AZD1222 COVID-19 vaccine. Data came from immunoSEQ multiplex PCR; TCRdb stores just in-frame clones and leaves some out. The sample includes 55,000 to 80,000 clones, roughly 84% of them seen just once. The specimen was peripheral blood, collected on day 0 of AZD1222 vaccination. The receptor source for this set is an adult in good health.

This chain joins TRBV10-2 and TRBJ2-2; possibly TRBD1 for D (5 bases). The CDR3 is 15 residues long. Trimming stripped 7 bases from V and 6 bases from J, with 18 bases between. The germline gives CDR1 WSHSY, CDR2 SAAADI. The CDR3 is CASTFLGARAGELFF. CDR3 coding DNA: TGCGCCAGCACCTTCTTAGGGGCTCGGGCCGGGGAGCTGTTTTTT.

The chain is built from TRBV11-2 and TRBJ1-6, with 7 positions matching TRBD1. The CDR3 length is 15 residues. The germline V gene encodes CDR1 SGHAT and CDR2 FQNNGV. V gave up 5 bases and J gave up 4 bases; unmatched junction bases: 5. Here the CDR3 reads CASSPQGMYNSPLHF. CDR3 sequence (DNA): TGTGCCAGCAGCCCACAGGGGATGTATAATTCACCCCTCCACTTT. The whole variable domain, remainder taken from reference TRBV11-2 and TRBJ1-6, is EAGVAQSPRYKIIEKRQSVAFWCNPISGHATLYWYQQILGQGPKLLIQFQNNGVVDDSQLPKDRFSAERLKGVDSTLKIQPAKLEDSAVYLCASSPQGMYNSPLHFGNGTRLTVT.

This clone was recorded once. Additional DNA sequences in this sample encode the identical CDR3. This sequence joins TRBV6-5 and TRBJ1-1; TRBD1 aligns across 8 bases. J was trimmed by 0 bases and V by 7 bases; bases with no gene match: 1. The V gene's germline CDR1 is MNHEY and CDR2 SVGAGI. The CDR3 length is 13 residues. CDR3 DNA sequence: TGTGCCAGCAACAGGGGGTTGAACACTGAAGCTTTCTTT. Protein product: CASNRGLNTEAFF.

This clone is medium-sized within its sample. This chain links TRBV28 with TRBJ2-7; 10 bases agree with TRBD1. CDR3 size: 14 residues. Germline CDR1 and CDR2: MDHEN and SYDVKM. Trimming removed 6 bases from V and 6 bases from J; junction bases left unmatched: 8. CDR3 DNA sequence: TGTGCCAGCAGGATGACAGGGGGCGCGGTCGAGCAGTACTTC. This codes for CASRMTGGAVEQYF.

In this sample, this clone turned up a few times. The chain uses TRBV4-3 and TRBJ2-5; 13 positions agree with TRBD2. The CDR3 spans 18 residues. Unmatched junction bases numbered 12, after V lost 5 bases and J lost 3 bases. Germline V lookup: CDR1 LGHNA, CDR2 YSLEER. CDR3 nucleotide sequence: TGCGCCAGCAGCAAAAACACCGGGACTAGCGGGGCCAAAGAGACCCAGTACTTC. Protein: CASSKNTGTSGAKETQYF.

This clone was counted a few times. The V and J genes are TRBV7-3 and TRBJ2-3; maybe TRBD1 (7 bases). The germline V gene has CDR1 SGHTA and CDR2 FQGTGA. V was clipped by 5 bases and J by 4 bases, with 16 bases between them. This CDR3 is built from 15 residues. CDR3 nucleotides: TGTGCCAGCAGCCAGGGGGGCGGAGGGGCAGATACGCAGTATTTT. This translates into CASSQGGGGADTQYF.

The CDR3 DNA reads TGTGCCATCAGTGGGACAGATCAGCCCCAGCATTTT. Residues: CAISGTDQPQHF. The chain joins TRBV10-3 to TRBJ1-5; D possibly corresponds to TRBD1 (6 bases). V was clipped by 4 bases and J by 5 bases, with 6 bases between them. The CDR3 loop spans 12 amino acids. Germline CDR1 is ENHRY and CDR2 is SYGVKD.

The rearrangement joins TRBV6-2 or TRBV6-3 to TRBJ1-2; D gene ambiguous. The CDR3 is 12 residues long. The germline gives CDR1 MNHEY, CDR2 SVGEGT. The germline V and J ends were trimmed by 5 bases and 4 bases, with 8 bases remaining between them. DNA of the CDR3: TGTGCCAGCAGTGGCATGCTCTATGGCTACACCTTC. Amino acids: CASSGMLYGYTF.

The CDR3 sequence: CASSIGLAVAAQYF. The CDR3 DNA is TGTGCCAGCAGCATTGGACTAGCGGTGGCCGCGCAGTATTTT. V usage is TRBV11-2 and J usage is TRBJ2-3, with TRBD2 matching over 10 bases. This CDR3 region has 14 residues. V dropped 5 bases and J dropped 10; count of bases not matched to a gene: 9. From germline, CDR1 is SGHAT and CDR2 FQNNGV.

The table lists this clone with a count of one. This rearrangement joins TRBV3-1 (or the pseudogene TRBV3-2) to TRBJ1-3; D perhaps matches TRBD1 (6 bases). CDR1 and CDR2 (germline): LGHDT, YNNKEL (reference sequence). This CDR3 is 15 amino acids long. The V end was cut by 5 bases, the J end by 2 bases, with 13 bases between. The CDR3 DNA is TGTGCCAGCAGCTACTGGACAGTTACTGGAAACACCATATATTTT. Encoded protein: CASSYWTVTGNTIYF.

The J gene is TRBJ2-7, the V gene TRBV28, with 7 bases lining up with TRBD1. Trimming took 5 bases from V and 7 from J; bases not matched to a gene: 11. CDR1 MDHEN and CDR2 SYDVKM come from the germline V gene. CDR3 size: 14 residues. In nucleotides, the CDR3 is TGTGCCAGCAGTAAAGACAGGGACCCGAGGGAGCAGTACTTC. Protein sequence: CASSKDRDPREQYF.

In DNA form, the CDR3 reads TGTGCCAGCAGCATGGCTGGTCTCCTAAGTAACAATCAGCCCCAGCATTTT. Translated: CASSMAGLLSNNQPQHF. The chain couples TRBV5-5 to TRBJ1-5; D call uncertain. CDR1 and CDR2 (germline): SGHKS, YYEKEE (reference sequence). V was clipped by 4 bases and J by 3 bases, with 20 bases between them. This CDR3 has 17 residues.

The rearrangement joins TRBV6-5 to TRBJ2-2; no firm D call. The V and J ends lost 0 bases and 11 bases respectively, with 13 bases between them. The CDR3 loop spans 14 amino acids. Germline V gene sequence: CDR1 MNHEY, CDR2 SVGAGI. The CDR3 DNA reads as TGTGCCAGCAGTTACTCGAACATGGGAATCGAGCTGTTTTTT. This encodes CASSYSNMGIELFF.

V and J are TRBV11-2 and TRBJ1-1; D might be TRBD1 (5 bases). Deletions cut 2 bases from V and 10 bases from J, with 20 bases between. The CDR3 runs to 15 residues. CDR1 and CDR2 (germline): SGHAT, FQNNGV. CDR3 nucleotide sequence: TGTGCCAGCAGCTTACGCCCGACAGAAAAATCGCGAGCTTTCTTT. Translated: CASSLRPTEKSRAFF.

This sequence joins TRBV28 and TRBJ2-1, with 10 bases aligning to TRBD2. The CDR3 covers 16 residues. The V gene end was trimmed by 5 bases and the J gene end by 8 bases; junction bases not matched to a gene: 12. Germline CDR1 reads MDHEN; CDR2 reads SYDVKM. The CDR3: CASSPNKLAGRHEQFF. The CDR3 region has the DNA TGTGCCAGCAGTCCGAATAAACTAGCGGGGCGCCATGAGCAGTTCTTC.

The chain is built from TRBV5-1 and TRBJ2-3, with TRBD2 matching 10 bases. The V gene's germline CDR1 is SGHRS and CDR2 YFSETQ. J was trimmed by 2 bases and V by 2 bases; bases with no gene match: 8. The CDR3 runs to 17 residues. This CDR3 is CASSFGASGGPTDTQYF. CDR3 nucleotides: TGCGCCAGCAGCTTTGGGGCTAGCGGGGGACCCACAGATACGCAGTATTTT.

This clone has just a few counts. This chain uses TRBV6-6 with TRBJ1-6; TRBD1 aligns across 7 bases. Germline V gene lookup returns CDR1 MNHNY and CDR2 SVGAGI (reference sequence). V shed 6 bases, J shed 2 bases, and the junction held 7 bases outside the gene matches. The CDR3 consists of 16 residues. This CDR3 is CASSSGQEAYNSPLHF. In DNA form, the CDR3 reads TGTGCCAGCAGCTCCGGACAGGAGGCCTATAATTCACCCCTCCACTTT.

The chain recombines TRBV5-1 with TRBJ2-1; 9 nucleotides line up with TRBD1. This CDR3 spans 13 amino acids. Trimming cost V 4 bases and J 6 bases; bases outside gene matches: 2. Germline CDR1 is SGHRS and CDR2 is YFSETQ. Written as DNA, the CDR3 is TGCGCCAGCAGCGGGGGACAGGGCAATGAGCAGTTCTTC. Its protein is CASSGGQGNEQFF.

The rearrangement joins TRBV5-1 to TRBJ1-2, with D maybe TRBD1 (5 bases). CDR3 length: 14 residues. V was clipped by 4 bases and J by 8 bases, with 18 bases between them. Germline assignment: CDR1 SGHRS and CDR2 YFSETQ. CDR3 region: CASSVGMGPAGYTF. Written as DNA, the CDR3 is TGCGCCAGCAGCGTTGGGATGGGACCTGCGGGCTACACCTTC.

The rearrangement joins TRBV11-2 to TRBJ1-6, with TRBD1 as a possible D gene (6 bases). Trimming left V 5 bases short and J 8 bases short, with 16 bases between. CDR1 is SGHAT, CDR2 FQNNGV, per germline. This CDR3 is built from 15 residues. As DNA, the CDR3 is TGTGCCAGCAGCCTTTCCGTCACAGGGTATTCACCCCTCCACTTT. Encoded protein: CASSLSVTGYSPLHF. Looking up the rest from reference TRBV11-2 and TRBJ1-6 gives the full variable domain: EAGVAQSPRYKIIEKRQSVAFWCNPISGHATLYWYQQILGQGPKLLIQFQNNGVVDDSQLPKDRFSAERLKGVDSTLKIQPAKLEDSAVYLCASSLSVTGYSPLHFGNGTRLTVT.